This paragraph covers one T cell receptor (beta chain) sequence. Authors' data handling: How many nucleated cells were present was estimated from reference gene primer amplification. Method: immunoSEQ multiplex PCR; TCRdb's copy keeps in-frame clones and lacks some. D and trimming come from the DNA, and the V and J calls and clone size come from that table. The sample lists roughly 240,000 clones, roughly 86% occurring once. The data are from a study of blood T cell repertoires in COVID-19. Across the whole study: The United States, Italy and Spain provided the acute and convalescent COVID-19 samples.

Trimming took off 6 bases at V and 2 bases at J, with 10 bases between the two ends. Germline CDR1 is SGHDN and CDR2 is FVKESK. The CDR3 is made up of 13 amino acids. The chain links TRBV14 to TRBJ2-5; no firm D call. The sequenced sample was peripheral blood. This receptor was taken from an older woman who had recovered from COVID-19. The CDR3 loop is CASRSRFQETQYF. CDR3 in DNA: TGTGCCAGCAGATCCCGGTTTCAAGAGACCCAGTACTTC.